This T cell receptor beta chain was sequenced for a study of T cell responses to AZD1222 COVID-19 vaccine. This clone was seen once. Antigen specificity is unknown. Assay: immunoSEQ multiplex PCR; the TCRdb copy retains only in-frame clones and omits some. The data contain approximately 150,000 clones, over 80% of them singletons. Study results and limitations: Baseline serology detected seropositivity in only 6 or 7 AZD1222 recipients.

Germline-derived CDR1 and CDR2 are MGHDK and SYGVNS. The CDR3 spans 14 residues. The ends were cut back, 2 bases at V and 1 base at J, with 8 bases in the middle. Sequenced here: peripheral blood, sampled 28 days after the second AZD1222 dose. The origin of this receptor is an adult who received the AZD1222 COVID-19 vaccine. The chain combines TRBV25-1 with TRBJ1-1, with D uncertain. The DNA for the CDR3 is TGTGCCAGCAGTGAAAGAGGGAAGAACACTGAAGCTTTCTTT. Translation: CASSERGKNTEAFF. Looking up the rest from reference TRBV25-1 and TRBJ1-1 gives the full variable domain: EADIYQTPRYLVIGTGKKITLECSQTMGHDKMYWYQQDPGMELHLIHYSYGVNSTEKGDLSSESTVSRIRTEHFPLTLESARPSHTSQYLCASSERGKNTEAFFGQGTRLTVV.